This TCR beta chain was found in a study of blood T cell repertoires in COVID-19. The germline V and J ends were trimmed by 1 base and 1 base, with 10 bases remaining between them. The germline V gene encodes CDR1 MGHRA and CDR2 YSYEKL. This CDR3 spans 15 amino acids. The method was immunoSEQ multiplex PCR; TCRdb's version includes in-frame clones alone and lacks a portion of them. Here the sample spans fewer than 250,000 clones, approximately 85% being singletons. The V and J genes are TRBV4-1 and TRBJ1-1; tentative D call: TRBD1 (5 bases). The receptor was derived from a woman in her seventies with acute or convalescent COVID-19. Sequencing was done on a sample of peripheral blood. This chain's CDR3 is CASSQAGGANTEAFF. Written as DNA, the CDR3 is TGCGCCAGCAGCCAAGCAGGAGGGGCGAACACTGAAGCTTTCTTT.